The rows below give T cell receptor beta chains drawn from one sample of a study of beta chain features in type 1 diabetes. The data were produced by immunoSEQ multiplex PCR, yet TCRdb's version contains in-frame clones alone and is incomplete. The sample lists about 160,000 clones; around 8.6% were seen once. The specimen was central memory CD4+ T cells from blood. The source of these receptors is a woman younger than 35 with type 1 diabetes. Each CDR3 is given without its conserved first and last residue. The order of the fields is J gene, V gene, CDR3 protein.

j_call: TRBJ2-1; v_call: TRBV15; cdr3_aa: ATKTLRGVQYNEQF
j_call: TRBJ2-3; v_call: TRBV25-1; cdr3_aa: ASSETGSRGDTQY
j_call: TRBJ2-1; v_call: TRBV4-3; cdr3_aa: ASSQEAVSYNEQF
j_call: TRBJ2-1; v_call: TRBV6-5; cdr3_aa: ASSYGGLADYNEQF
j_call: TRBJ1-5; v_call: TRBV7-2; cdr3_aa: ASSITNQPQH
j_call: TRBJ2-7; v_call: TRBV28; cdr3_aa: ASSLISASGKQEQY
j_call: TRBJ1-2; v_call: TRBV7-9; cdr3_aa: ASRAPAEGYT
j_call: TRBJ1-5; v_call: TRBV7-2; cdr3_aa: ASSLPISGQPQH
j_call: TRBJ2-2; v_call: TRBV4-1; cdr3_aa: ASSRGQTGELF
j_call: TRBJ2-3; v_call: TRBV11-3; cdr3_aa: ASNARGATQY
j_call: TRBJ2-7; v_call: TRBV4-3; cdr3_aa: ASSQVASGFSYEQY
j_call: TRBJ2-3; v_call: TRBV5-1; cdr3_aa: ASSLATGGPDTQY
j_call: TRBJ2-1; v_call: TRBV7-9; cdr3_aa: ASSRGGSSYNEQF
j_call: TRBJ2-3; v_call: TRBV30; cdr3_aa: AWSVGGADTQY
j_call: TRBJ2-2; v_call: TRBV7-8; cdr3_aa: ASSLAPGQTTGELF
j_call: TRBJ2-7; v_call: TRBV6-6; cdr3_aa: ASSGDRVALEQY
j_call: TRBJ1-2; v_call: TRBV5-6; cdr3_aa: ASNFGTGHGYT
j_call: TRBJ1-1; v_call: TRBV10-3; cdr3_aa: AITRTGDTEAF
j_call: TRBJ2-1; v_call: TRBV18; cdr3_aa: ASSPPARPSDEQF
j_call: TRBJ2-1; v_call: TRBV11-1; cdr3_aa: ASSRRADSYNEQF
j_call: TRBJ2-7; v_call: TRBV23-1; cdr3_aa: ASSQSTFLTAYEQY
j_call: TRBJ2-1; v_call: TRBV4-3; cdr3_aa: ASSQEPSTYNEQF
j_call: TRBJ2-5; v_call: TRBV7-3; cdr3_aa: ASSFGGRETQY
j_call: TRBJ2-1; v_call: TRBV19; cdr3_aa: ASSTIAGGHINEQF
j_call: TRBJ2-2; v_call: TRBV5-6; cdr3_aa: ASSLNPGGSTGELF
j_call: TRBJ1-1; v_call: TRBV5-6; cdr3_aa: ASSFSRGIGEAF
j_call: TRBJ2-1; v_call: TRBV10-3; cdr3_aa: AISEGASGYNNEQF
j_call: TRBJ1-1; v_call: TRBV4-3; cdr3_aa: ASSQRMNTEAF
j_call: TRBJ2-5; v_call: TRBV7-2; cdr3_aa: ASSTPGQWVAQY
j_call: TRBJ1-2; v_call: TRBV6-5; cdr3_aa: ASSSFRGNMDYGYT
j_call: TRBJ2-1; v_call: TRBV5-4; cdr3_aa: ASSQVLGSSYNEQF
j_call: TRBJ2-2; v_call: TRBV10-3; cdr3_aa: AISEGGQGNTGELF
j_call: TRBJ2-7; v_call: TRBV5-4; cdr3_aa: ASSQDGGGIYEQY
j_call: TRBJ2-3; v_call: TRBV28; cdr3_aa: ASSSPAGSTDTQY
j_call: TRBJ2-7; v_call: TRBV6-5; cdr3_aa: ASSEREGFREQY
j_call: TRBJ2-1; v_call: TRBV6-1; cdr3_aa: ASRYPGTRDQF
j_call: TRBJ2-3; v_call: TRBV7-2; cdr3_aa: ASSSSGSSTDTQY
j_call: TRBJ1-5; v_call: TRBV5-6; cdr3_aa: ASSLGRGNQPQH
j_call: TRBJ2-7; v_call: TRBV29-1; cdr3_aa: SVAGGSEQY
j_call: TRBJ2-3; v_call: TRBV15; cdr3_aa: ATSRRQGAIDTQY
j_call: TRBJ1-4; v_call: TRBV27; cdr3_aa: ASSWEAPGEKLF